Listed here are 15 T cell receptor beta chains from one sample, sequenced in a study of T cells expressing NK-cell markers. TCRdb reanalyzed the 5' RACE reads, giving one entry per CDR3 protein sequence and no DNA. The listing records around 550,000 distinct CDR3 sequences. Sequenced input: blood T cells: a sorted CD56 or NKG2C T cell subset, CD4+ or CD8+ T cells, or bulk PBMC T cells (not recorded which). The receptors stem from a man aged 18 to 29 in good health.

This chain uses TRBV10-3 with TRBJ2-5; TCRdb proposes TRBD1, but this gene call is untestable without DNA. The CDR3 loop spans 15 amino acids. Germline V gene sequence: CDR1 ENHRY, CDR2 SYGVKD. The CDR3 loop reads CAIGRTGGPLETQYF.

V gene TRBV10-1 combines with J gene TRBJ2-5; TCRdb's assignment of TRBD1 cannot be checked, as there is no DNA. The CDR3 runs 17 residues. The germline V gene encodes CDR1 WNHNN and CDR2 SYGVQD (reference sequence). The chain's CDR3 is CASSESMGGTEEETQYF.

This chain joins TRBV4-1 and TRBJ2-1; with no DNA, the TCRdb D assignment of TRBD2 cannot be verified. CDR1 is MGHRA, CDR2 YSYEKL, per germline. The CDR3 spans 16 residues. The CDR3 loop reads CASSLLGLADYNEQFF.

The chain is built from TRBV24-1 and TRBJ2-3; with no DNA, the TCRdb D assignment of TRBD2 cannot be verified. Germline V gives CDR1 KGHDR, CDR2 SFDVKD. This CDR3 region has 15 residues. The CDR3 protein is CATSKASGGPDTQYF.

J is TRBJ1-1 and V is TRBV12-3 or TRBV12-4. This CDR3 has 13 amino acids. This CDR3 is CASRGSVTPEAFF.

This sequence joins TRBV6-1 and TRBJ1-6; with no DNA, the TCRdb D assignment of TRBD1 cannot be verified. The CDR3 consists of 14 residues. Per germline, CDR1 MNHNS and CDR2 SASEGT. CDR3 sequence reads: CASSHRDNDSPLHF.

V and J are TRBV20-1 and TRBJ2-5; the D call from TCRdb, TRBD2, cannot be confirmed without DNA. Germline V gene sequence: CDR1 DFQATT, CDR2 SNEGSKA (reference sequence). The CDR3 contains 15 residues. The CDR3 sequence: CSASPPTSPQETQYF.

The rearrangement joins TRBV7-6 to TRBJ2-1; TCRdb picks TRBD2, but there is no DNA to check that call. The CDR3 sequence is 15 residues long. CDR1 and CDR2 (germline): SGHVS, FNYEAQ. The CDR3: CASSPPSGLGDEQFF.

The V gene is TRBV3-1, the J gene TRBJ2-1; the D call from TCRdb, TRBD2, cannot be confirmed without DNA. Germline V gene lookup returns CDR1 LGHDT and CDR2 YNNKEL (reference sequence). This CDR3 is built from 17 residues. CDR3: CASSQEERTFSYNEQFF.

V and J are TRBV6-1 and TRBJ2-1; the TCRdb D gene call, TRBD1, has no DNA to confirm it. CDR1 and CDR2 from the germline V gene are MNHNS and SASEGT. There are 14 residues in the CDR3. CDR3 residues: CASSEAQGGDEQFF.

The chain carries TRBV3-1 and TRBJ2-1; the D gene TCRdb calls, TRBD2, cannot be checked with no DNA. Per the germline V gene, CDR1 is LGHDT and CDR2 is YNNKEL (reference sequence). The CDR3 has 14 residues. CDR3 region: CASSQAGGQGEQFF.

This chain's CDR3 is CASSLGLAGPYEQYF. J is TRBJ2-7 and V is TRBV9; the D call from TCRdb, TRBD2, cannot be confirmed without DNA. Germline lookup yields CDR1 SGDLS and CDR2 YYNGEE. The CDR3 totals 15 residues.

The chain joins TRBV3-1 to TRBJ2-1. The CDR3 sequence is 13 residues long. Germline CDR1 reads LGHDT; CDR2 reads YNNKEL (reference sequence). The CDR3 protein is CASSQDIGDEQFF.

CDR3 sequence: CASSRDAGLPQHF. This chain uses TRBV27 with TRBJ1-5; TCRdb's D gene call, TRBD1, goes unchecked for lack of DNA. The CDR3 has 13 amino acids. CDR1 MNHEY and CDR2 SMNVEV come from the germline V gene (reference sequence).

The gene calls are TRBV7-9 and TRBJ2-1; without DNA, the TCRdb call of TRBD2 cannot be checked. CDR1 SEHNR and CDR2 FQNEAQ come from the germline V gene (reference sequence). The CDR3 length is 16 residues. This CDR3 reads CASSPPSGSNHNEQFF.